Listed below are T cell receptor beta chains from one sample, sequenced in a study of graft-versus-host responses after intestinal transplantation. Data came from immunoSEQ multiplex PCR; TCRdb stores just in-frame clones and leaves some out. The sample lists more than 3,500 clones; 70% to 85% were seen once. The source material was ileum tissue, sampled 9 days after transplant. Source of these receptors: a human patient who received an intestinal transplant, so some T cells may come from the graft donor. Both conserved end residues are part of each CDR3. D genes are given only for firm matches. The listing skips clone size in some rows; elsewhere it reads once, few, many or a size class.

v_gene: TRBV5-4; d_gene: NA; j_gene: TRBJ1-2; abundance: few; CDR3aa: CASSLVLRQANYGYTF; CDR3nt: TGTGCCAGCAGCTTGGTCCTAAGACAGGCCAACTATGGCTACACCTTC
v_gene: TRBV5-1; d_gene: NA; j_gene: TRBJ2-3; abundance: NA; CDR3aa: CASRLGANTDTQYF; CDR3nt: TGCGCCAGCAGACTGGGGGCAAACACAGATACGCAGTATTTT
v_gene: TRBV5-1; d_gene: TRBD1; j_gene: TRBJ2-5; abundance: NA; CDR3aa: CASSLRQGLPETQYF; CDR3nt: TGCGCCAGCAGCCTCAGACAGGGCCTCCCGGAGACCCAGTACTTC
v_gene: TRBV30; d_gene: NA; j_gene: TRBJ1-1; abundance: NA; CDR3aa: CAWRGTAEAFF; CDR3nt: TGTGCCTGGAGAGGTACGGCTGAAGCTTTCTTT
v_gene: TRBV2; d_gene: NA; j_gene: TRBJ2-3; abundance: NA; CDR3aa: CARYKTSTDTQYF; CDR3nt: TGTGCCAGATATAAAACTAGCACAGATACGCAGTATTTT
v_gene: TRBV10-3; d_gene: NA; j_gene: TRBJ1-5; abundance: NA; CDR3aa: CAIEWRQGNNQPQHF; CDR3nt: TGTGCCATCGAGTGGCGGCAGGGAAACAATCAGCCCCAGCATTTT
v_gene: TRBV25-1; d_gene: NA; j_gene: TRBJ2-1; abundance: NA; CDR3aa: CASSEYLWYPRNYNEQFF; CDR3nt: TGTGCCAGCAGTGAATATCTGTGGTATCCCCGAAACTACAATGAGCAGTTCTTC
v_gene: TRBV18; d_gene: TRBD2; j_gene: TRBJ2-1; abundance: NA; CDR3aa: CASSPPGGGSYNEQFF; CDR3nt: TGTGCCAGCTCACCACCGGGGGGAGGGTCCTACAATGAGCAGTTCTTC
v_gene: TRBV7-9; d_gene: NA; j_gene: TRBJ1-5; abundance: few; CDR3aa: CASSSTGQPQHF; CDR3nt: TGTGCCAGCAGCTCCACAGGGCAGCCCCAGCATTTT
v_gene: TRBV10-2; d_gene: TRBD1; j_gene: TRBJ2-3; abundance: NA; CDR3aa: CASSGGTGLFDTQYF; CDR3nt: TGCGCCAGCAGTGGAGGGACAGGGTTGTTTGATACGCAGTATTTT
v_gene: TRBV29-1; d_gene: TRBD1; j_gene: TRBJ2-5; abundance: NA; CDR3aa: CSEDRAQETQYF; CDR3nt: TGCAGCGAAGACAGGGCCCAAGAGACCCAGTACTTC
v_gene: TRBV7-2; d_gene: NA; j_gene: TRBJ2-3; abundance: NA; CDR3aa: CASSLEGGLYITDTQYF; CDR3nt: TGTGCCAGCAGCTTAGAGGGTGGTCTCTACATCACAGATACGCAGTATTTT
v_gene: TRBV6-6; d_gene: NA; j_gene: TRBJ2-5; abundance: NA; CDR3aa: CASSRRAEETQYF; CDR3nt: TGTGCCAGCAGTAGGAGGGCGGAAGAGACCCAGTACTTC
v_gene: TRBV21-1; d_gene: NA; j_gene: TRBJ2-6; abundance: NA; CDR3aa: CASSKVDRPGANVLTF; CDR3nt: TGTGCCAGCAGCAAAGTGGATCGGCCTGGGGCCAACGTCCTGACTTTC
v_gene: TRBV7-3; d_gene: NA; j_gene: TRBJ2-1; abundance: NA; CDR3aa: CASSLGNEQFF; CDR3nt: TGTGCCAGCAGCTTAGGCAATGAGCAGTTCTTC
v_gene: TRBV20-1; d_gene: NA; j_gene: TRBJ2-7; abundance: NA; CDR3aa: CSVGEQYF; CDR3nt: TGCAGTGTAGGGGAGCAGTACTTC
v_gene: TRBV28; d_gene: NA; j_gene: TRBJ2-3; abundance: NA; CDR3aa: CASSFAGPGTDTQYF; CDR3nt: TGTGCCAGCAGTTTTGCGGGACCGGGCACAGATACGCAGTATTTT
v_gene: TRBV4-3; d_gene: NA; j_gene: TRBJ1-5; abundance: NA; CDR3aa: CASSQDLSKNQPQHF; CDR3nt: TGCGCCAGCAGCCAAGATCTTAGTAAAAATCAGCCCCAGCATTTT
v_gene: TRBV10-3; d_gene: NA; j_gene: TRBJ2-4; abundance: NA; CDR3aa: CAISEGAKNIQYF; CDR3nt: TGTGCCATCAGTGAGGGGGCCAAAAACATTCAGTACTTC
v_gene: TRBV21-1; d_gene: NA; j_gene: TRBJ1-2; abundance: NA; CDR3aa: CASSSLHRDRNYGYTF; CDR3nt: TGTGCCAGCAGCTCTTTGCACAGAGATAGAAACTATGGCTACACCTTC
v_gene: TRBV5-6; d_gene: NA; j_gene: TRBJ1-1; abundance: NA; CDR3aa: CASSLLPGWTEAFF; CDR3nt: TGTGCCAGCAGCTTGTTGCCGGGATGGACTGAAGCTTTCTTT
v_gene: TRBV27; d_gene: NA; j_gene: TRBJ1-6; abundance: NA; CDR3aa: CASSPREGSYNSPLHF; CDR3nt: TGTGCCAGCAGCCCTCGTGAGGGCTCCTATAATTCACCCCTCCACTTT
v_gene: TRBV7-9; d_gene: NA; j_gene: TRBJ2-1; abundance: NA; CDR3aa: CASSPTSSTSEQFF; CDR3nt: TGTGCCAGCAGCCCCACTTCTAGTACATCCGAGCAGTTCTTC
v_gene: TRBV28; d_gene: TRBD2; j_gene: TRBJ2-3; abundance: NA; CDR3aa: CASSLGAGGITDTQYF; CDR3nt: TGTGCCAGCAGTTTAGGAGCGGGAGGTATCACAGATACGCAGTATTTT
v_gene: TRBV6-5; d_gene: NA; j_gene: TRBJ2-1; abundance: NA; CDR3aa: CASRPGTYNEQFF; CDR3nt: TGTGCCAGCAGGCCGGGAACCTACAATGAGCAGTTCTTC
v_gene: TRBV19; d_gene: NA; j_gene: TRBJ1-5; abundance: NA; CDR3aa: CASSILFRVRDQPQHF; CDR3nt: TGTGCCAGTAGTATTTTGTTCAGGGTGCGGGATCAGCCCCAGCATTTT
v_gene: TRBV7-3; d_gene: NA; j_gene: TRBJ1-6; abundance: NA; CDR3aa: CGWWSPYNSPLHF; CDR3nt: TGTGGGTGGTGGAGCCCCTATAATTCACCCCTCCACTTT
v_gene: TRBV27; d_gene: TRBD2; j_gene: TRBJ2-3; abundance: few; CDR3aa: CASSSPGAGGADTQYF; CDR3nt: TGTGCCAGCAGTTCCCCAGGAGCGGGGGGGGCAGATACGCAGTATTTT
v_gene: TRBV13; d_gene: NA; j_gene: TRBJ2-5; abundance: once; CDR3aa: CASSSTVGGMEETQYF; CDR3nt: TGTGCCAGCAGCTCAACGGTAGGGGGGATGGAAGAGACCCAGTACTTC
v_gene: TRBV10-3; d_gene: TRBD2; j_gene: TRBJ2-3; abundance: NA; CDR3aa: CAILGTSGPTDTQYF; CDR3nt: TGTGCCATCCTAGGGACTAGCGGACCCACAGATACGCAGTATTTT
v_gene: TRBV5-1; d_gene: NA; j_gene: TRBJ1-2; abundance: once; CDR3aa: CASSLGGNYGYTF; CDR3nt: TGCGCCAGCAGCTTGGGCGGAAACTATGGCTACACCTTC
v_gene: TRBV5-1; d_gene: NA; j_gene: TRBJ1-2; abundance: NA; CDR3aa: CASSFSYGVEDYGYTF; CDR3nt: TGCGCCAGCAGCTTCTCGTATGGGGTTGAGGACTATGGCTACACCTTC
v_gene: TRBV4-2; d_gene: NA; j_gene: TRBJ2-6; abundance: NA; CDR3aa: CASSLQSPSGANVLTF; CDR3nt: TGTGCCAGCAGCCTGCAGTCTCCCTCTGGGGCCAACGTCCTGACTTTC
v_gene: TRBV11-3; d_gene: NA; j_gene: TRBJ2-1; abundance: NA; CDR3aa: CASSWGLSPEQFF; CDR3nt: TGTGCCAGCAGTTGGGGGTTATCTCCAGAGCAGTTCTTC
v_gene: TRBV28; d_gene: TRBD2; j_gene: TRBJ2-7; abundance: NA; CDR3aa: CASSLYLVGREQYF; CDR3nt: TGTGCCAGCAGTTTATATCTCGTCGGGAGGGAGCAGTACTTC
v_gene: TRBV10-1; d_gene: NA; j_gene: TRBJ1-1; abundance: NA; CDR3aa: CASSESGGNTEAFF; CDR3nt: TGCGCCAGCAGTGAGTCGGGGGGTAACACTGAAGCTTTCTTT
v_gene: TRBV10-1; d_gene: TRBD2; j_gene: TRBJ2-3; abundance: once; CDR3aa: CASSFLAGNTDTQYF; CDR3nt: TGCGCCAGCAGTTTCCTAGCGGGAAACACAGATACGCAGTATTTT
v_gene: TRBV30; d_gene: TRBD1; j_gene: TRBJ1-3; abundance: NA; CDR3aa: CAWNPDRGRGNTIYF; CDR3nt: TGTGCCTGGAATCCCGACAGGGGGCGGGGAAACACCATATATTTT
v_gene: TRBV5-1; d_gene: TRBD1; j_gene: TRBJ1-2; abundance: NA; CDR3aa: CASSLPGQGNYGYTF; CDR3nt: TGCGCCAGCAGCTTACCGGGACAGGGAAACTATGGCTACACCTTC
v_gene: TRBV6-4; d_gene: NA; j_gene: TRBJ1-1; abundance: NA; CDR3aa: CASRTEAFF; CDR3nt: TGTGCCAGCAGGACTGAAGCTTTCTTT
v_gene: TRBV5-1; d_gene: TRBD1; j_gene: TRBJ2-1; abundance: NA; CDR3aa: CASSLAGTGGYNEQFF; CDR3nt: TGCGCCAGCAGCTTGGCCGGGACAGGGGGCTACAATGAGCAGTTCTTC
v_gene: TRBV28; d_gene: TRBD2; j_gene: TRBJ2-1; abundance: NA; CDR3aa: CASSLAGRVDEQFF; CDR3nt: TGTGCCAGCAGTCTAGCGGGAAGGGTCGATGAGCAGTTCTTC
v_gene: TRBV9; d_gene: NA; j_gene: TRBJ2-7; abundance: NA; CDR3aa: CASSVGGRGESYEQYF; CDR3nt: TGTGCCAGCAGCGTAGGAGGGCGGGGTGAAAGCTACGAGCAGTACTTC
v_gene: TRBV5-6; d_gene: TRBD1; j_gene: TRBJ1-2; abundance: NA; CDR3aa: CASSFQTGTGEYGYTF; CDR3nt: TGTGCCAGCAGCTTCCAAACCGGGACAGGGGAGTATGGCTACACCTTC
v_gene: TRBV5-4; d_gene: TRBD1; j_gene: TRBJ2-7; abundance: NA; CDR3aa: CASSSGQGTYEQYF; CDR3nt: TGTGCCAGCAGCTCCGGACAGGGGACCTACGAGCAGTACTTC
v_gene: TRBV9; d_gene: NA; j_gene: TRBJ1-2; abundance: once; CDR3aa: CASSVAGADGYTF; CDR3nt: TGTGCCAGCAGCGTAGCAGGGGCGGATGGCTACACCTTC
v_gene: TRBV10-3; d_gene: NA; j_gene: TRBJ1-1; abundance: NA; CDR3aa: CAISQKLRHLNTEAFF; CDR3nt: TGTGCCATCAGTCAGAAGTTGAGGCACTTGAACACTGAAGCTTTCTTT
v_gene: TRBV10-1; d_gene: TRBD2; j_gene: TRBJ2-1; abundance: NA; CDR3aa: CASRSGTSGSNEQFF; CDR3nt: TGCGCCAGTCGGTCCGGGACTAGCGGGAGCAATGAGCAGTTCTTC
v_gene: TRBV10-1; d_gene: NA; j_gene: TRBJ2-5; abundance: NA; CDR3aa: CASSETDLGETQYF; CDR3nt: TGCGCCAGCAGCGAAACCGACCTAGGGGAGACCCAGTACTTC
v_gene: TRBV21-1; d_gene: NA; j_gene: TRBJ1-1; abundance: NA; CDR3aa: CASSNPGRPEGETKNTEAFF; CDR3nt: TGTGCCAGCAGCAACCCGGGCAGACCTGAAGGGGAGACTAAGAACACTGAAGCTTTCTTT
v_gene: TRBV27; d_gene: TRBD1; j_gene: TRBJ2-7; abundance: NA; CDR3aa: CASTGQGTSEQYF; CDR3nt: TGTGCCAGCACCGGACAGGGGACGTCCGAGCAGTACTTC